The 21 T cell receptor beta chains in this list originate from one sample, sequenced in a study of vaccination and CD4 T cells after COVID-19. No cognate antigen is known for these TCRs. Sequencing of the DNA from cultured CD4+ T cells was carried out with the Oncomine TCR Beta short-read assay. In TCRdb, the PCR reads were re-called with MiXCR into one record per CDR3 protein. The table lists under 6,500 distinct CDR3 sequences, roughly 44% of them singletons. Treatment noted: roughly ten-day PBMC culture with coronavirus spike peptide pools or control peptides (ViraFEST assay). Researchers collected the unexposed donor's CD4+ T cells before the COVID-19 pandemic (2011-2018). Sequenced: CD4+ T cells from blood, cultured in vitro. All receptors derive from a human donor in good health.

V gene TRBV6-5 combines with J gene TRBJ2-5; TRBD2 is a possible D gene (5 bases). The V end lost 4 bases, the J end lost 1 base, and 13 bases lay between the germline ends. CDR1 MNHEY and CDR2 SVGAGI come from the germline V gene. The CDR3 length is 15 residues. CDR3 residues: CASSWTLARQETQYF. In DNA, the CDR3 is TGTGCCAGCAGTTGGACTCTCGCCCGCCAAGAGACCCAGTACTTC.

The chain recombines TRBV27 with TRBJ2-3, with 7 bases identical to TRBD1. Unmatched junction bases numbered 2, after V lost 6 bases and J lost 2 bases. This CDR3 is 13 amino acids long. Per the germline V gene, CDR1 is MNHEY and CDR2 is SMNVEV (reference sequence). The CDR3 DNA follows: TGTGCCAGCAGGGGACAGCTCACAGATACGCAGTATTTT. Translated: CASRGQLTDTQYF.

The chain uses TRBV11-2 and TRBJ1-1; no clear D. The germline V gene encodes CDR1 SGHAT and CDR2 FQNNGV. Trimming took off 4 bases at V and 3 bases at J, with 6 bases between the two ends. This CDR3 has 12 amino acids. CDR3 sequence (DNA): TGTGCCAGCAGCTGGGCGGACACTGAAGCTTTCTTT. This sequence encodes CASSWADTEAFF.

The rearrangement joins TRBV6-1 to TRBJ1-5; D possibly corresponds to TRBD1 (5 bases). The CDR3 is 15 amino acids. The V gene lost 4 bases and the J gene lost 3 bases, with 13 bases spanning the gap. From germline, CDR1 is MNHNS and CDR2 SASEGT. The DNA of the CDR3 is TGTGCCAGCAGTGGACGACAGCTCTACAATCAGCCCCAGCATTTT. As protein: CASSGRQLYNQPQHF.

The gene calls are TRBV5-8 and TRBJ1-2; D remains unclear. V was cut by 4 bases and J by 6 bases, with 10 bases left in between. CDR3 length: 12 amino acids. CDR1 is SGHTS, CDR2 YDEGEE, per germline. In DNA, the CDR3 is TGTGCCAGCAGCATTCGGTTTAATGGCTACACCTTC. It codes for CASSIRFNGYTF.

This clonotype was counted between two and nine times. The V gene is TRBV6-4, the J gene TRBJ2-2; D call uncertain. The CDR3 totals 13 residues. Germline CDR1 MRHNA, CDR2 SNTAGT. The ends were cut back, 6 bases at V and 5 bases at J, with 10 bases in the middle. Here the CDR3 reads CASRGGWTGELFF. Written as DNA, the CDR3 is TGTGCCAGCAGGGGTGGATGGACCGGGGAGCTGTTTTTT.

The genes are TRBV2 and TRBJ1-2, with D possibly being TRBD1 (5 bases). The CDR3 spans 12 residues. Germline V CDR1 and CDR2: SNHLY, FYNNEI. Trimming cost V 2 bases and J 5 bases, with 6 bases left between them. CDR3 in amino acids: CASSEKGYGYTF. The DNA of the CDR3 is TGTGCCAGCAGTGAAAAGGGGTATGGCTACACCTTC.

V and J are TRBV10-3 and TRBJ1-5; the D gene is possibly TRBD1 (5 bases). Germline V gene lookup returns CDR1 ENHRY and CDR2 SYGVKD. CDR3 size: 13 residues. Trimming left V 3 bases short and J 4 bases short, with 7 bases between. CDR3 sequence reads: CAISDDSNQPQHF. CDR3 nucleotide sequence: TGTGCCATCAGTGACGACAGTAATCAGCCCCAGCATTTT.

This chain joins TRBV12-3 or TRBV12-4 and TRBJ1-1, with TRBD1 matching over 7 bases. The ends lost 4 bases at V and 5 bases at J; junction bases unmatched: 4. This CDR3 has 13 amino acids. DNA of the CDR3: TGTGCCAGCAGTTCAGGGGGAGGAACTGAAGCTTTCTTT. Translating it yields CASSSGGGTEAFF.

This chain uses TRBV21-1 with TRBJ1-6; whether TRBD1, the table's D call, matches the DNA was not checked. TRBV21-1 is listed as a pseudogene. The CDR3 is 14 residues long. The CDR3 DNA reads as TGTGCCAGCAGTTCCCCCGACGTCAATTCACCCCTCCACTTT. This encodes CASSSPDVNSPLHF.

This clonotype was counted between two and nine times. The CDR3 reads CAWSGGGQQPQHF. CDR3 coding DNA: TGTGCCTGGAGCGGCGGGGGGCAACAGCCCCAGCATTTT. V and J are TRBV30 and TRBJ1-5; possible D gene TRBD1, 6 bases. The CDR3 consists of 13 residues. Germline loops: CDR1 GTSNPN, CDR2 SVGIG (reference sequence). V lost 3 bases, J lost 7 bases, and 13 bases lay in between.

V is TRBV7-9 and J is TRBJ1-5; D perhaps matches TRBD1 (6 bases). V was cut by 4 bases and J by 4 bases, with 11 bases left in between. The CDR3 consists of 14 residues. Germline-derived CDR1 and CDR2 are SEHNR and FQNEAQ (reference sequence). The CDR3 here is CASSSGQPNQPQHF. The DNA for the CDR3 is TGTGCCAGCAGCTCAGGACAGCCTAATCAGCCCCAGCATTTT. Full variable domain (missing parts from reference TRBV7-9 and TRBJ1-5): DTGVSQNPRHKITKRGQNVTFRCDPISEHNRLYWYRQTLGQGPEFLTYFQNEAQLEKSRLLSDRFSAERPKGSFSTLEIQRTEQGDSAMYLCASSSGQPNQPQHFGDGTRLSIL.

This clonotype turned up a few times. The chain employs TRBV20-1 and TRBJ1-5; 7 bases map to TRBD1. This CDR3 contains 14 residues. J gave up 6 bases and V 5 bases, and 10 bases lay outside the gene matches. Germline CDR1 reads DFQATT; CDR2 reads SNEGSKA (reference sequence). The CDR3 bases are TGCAGTGCTGGGGGACAGCCCTTTATTCAGCCCCAGCATTTT. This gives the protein CSAGGQPFIQPQHF.

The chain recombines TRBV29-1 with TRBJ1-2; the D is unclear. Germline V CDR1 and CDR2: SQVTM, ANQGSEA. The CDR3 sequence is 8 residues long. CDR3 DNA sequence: TGCAGGGTTAATGGCTACACCTTC. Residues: CRVNGYTF.

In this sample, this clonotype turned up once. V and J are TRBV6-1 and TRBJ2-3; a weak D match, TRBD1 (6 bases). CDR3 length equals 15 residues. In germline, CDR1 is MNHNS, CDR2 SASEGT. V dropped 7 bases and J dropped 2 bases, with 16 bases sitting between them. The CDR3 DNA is TGTGCCAGCAACAGGGCCTGGGGCCACACAGATACGCAGTATTTT. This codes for CASNRAWGHTDTQYF.

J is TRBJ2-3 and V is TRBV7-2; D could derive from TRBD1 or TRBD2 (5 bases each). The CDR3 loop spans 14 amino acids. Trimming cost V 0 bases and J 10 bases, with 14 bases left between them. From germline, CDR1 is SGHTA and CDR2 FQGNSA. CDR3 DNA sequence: TGTGCCAGCAGCTTAGCGAGTGGGGCGGGTGCGCAGTATTTT. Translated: CASSLASGAGAQYF.

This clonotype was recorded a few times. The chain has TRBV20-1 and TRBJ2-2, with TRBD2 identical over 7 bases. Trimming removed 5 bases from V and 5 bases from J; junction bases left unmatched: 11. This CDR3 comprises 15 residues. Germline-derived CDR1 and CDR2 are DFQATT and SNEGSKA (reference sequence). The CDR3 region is CSAPKAGRETGELFF. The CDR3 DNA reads TGCAGTGCTCCCAAAGCGGGGAGGGAGACCGGGGAGCTGTTTTTT.

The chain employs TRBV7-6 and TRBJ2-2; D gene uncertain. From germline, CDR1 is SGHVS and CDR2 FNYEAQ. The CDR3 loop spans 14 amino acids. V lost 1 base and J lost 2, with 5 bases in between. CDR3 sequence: CASSLGFNTGELFF. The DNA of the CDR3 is TGTGCCAGCAGCTTAGGCTTTAACACCGGGGAGCTGTTTTTT. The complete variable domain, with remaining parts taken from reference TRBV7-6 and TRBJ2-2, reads GAGVSQSPRYKVTKRGQDVALRCDPISGHVSLYWYRQALGQGPEFLTYFNYEAQQDKSGLPNDRFSAERPEGSISTLTIQRTEQRDSAMYRCASSLGFNTGELFFGEGSRLTVL.

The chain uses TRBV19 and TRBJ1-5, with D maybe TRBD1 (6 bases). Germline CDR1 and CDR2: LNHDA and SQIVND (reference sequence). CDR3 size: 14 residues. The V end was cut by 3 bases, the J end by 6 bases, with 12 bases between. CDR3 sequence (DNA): TGTGCCAGTAGTATTAAGGGGGAAGGTCAGCCCCAGCATTTT. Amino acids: CASSIKGEGQPQHF.

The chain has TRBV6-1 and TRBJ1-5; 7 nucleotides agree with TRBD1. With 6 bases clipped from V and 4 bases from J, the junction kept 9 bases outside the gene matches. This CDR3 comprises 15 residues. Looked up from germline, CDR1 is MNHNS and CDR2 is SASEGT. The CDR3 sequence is CASSRSRDSNQPQHF. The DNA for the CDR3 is TGTGCCAGCAGCCGGAGTCGGGACAGTAATCAGCCCCAGCATTTT.

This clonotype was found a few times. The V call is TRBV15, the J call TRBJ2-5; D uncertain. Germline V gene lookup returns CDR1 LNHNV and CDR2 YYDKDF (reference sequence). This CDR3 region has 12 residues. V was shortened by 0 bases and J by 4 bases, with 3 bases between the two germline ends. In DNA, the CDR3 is TGTGCCACCAGCAGAGATACAGAGACCCAGTACTTC. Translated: CATSRDTETQYF.